Following are 6 T cell receptor beta chains from one sample sequenced in a study of lymphopenia after photon versus proton radiotherapy. The repertoire was sequenced with immunoSEQ multiplex PCR; TCRdb's copy has only in-frame clones and lacks some. The sample yields about 3,800 clones, over 60% seen once. Sequenced here: peripheral blood, sampled from a patient treated with proton-based radiotherapy. These receptors were obtained from an elderly man with esophageal cancer.

About this clone itself: Because the CDR3's place on the DNA is in doubt, the DNA is left out and the CDR3 is given as listed by TCRdb. This sequence joins TRBV6-6 and TRBJ2-7. CDR1 and CDR2 from the germline V gene are MNHNY and SVGAGI (reference sequence). Inclusive of both ends, the CDR3 amounts to 15 amino acids. This CDR3 is CASSSSGTGNYEQYF.

This chain links TRBV10-1 with TRBJ2-1; perhaps TRBD1 as D (6 bases). Trimming took off 6 bases at V and 11 bases at J, with 8 bases between the two ends. The germline V gene encodes CDR1 WNHNN and CDR2 SYGVQD (reference sequence). This CDR3 is 10 amino acids long. CDR3 region: CASRDSKQFF. The DNA of the CDR3 is TGCGCCAGCAGGGACAGTAAGCAGTTCTTC.

V usage is TRBV18 and J usage is TRBJ2-7, with 8 nucleotides matching TRBD1. The germline V gene has CDR1 KGHSH and CDR2 LQKENI. J gave up 3 bases and V 3 bases, and 7 bases lay outside the gene matches. The CDR3 loop spans 15 amino acids. CDR3 amino acids: CASSPLGQGVYEQYF. The CDR3 region has the DNA TGTGCCAGCTCACCTTTAGGACAGGGTGTCTACGAGCAGTACTTC.

This chain joins TRBV7-9 and TRBJ1-1; no definite D call. The V and J ends lost 5 bases and 0 bases respectively, with 10 bases between them. Germline loops: CDR1 SEHNR, CDR2 FQNEAQ (reference sequence). The CDR3 totals 14 residues. The CDR3 region has the DNA TGTGCCAGCAGCCCAGGCCCGATGAACACTGAAGCTTTCTTT. Its translation is CASSPGPMNTEAFF.

The rearrangement joins TRBV18 to TRBJ2-7; D may be TRBD2 (6 bases). Trimming removed 3 bases from V and 1 base from J, with 19 bases in between. The CDR3 spans 17 residues. The germline V gene has CDR1 KGHSH and CDR2 LQKENI. The CDR3 region is CASSPEGSWDHSYEQYF. CDR3 DNA: TGTGCCAGCTCACCGGAGGGGTCATGGGACCATTCCTACGAGCAGTACTTC.

This clone is a singleton in its sample. The chain recombines TRBV29-1 with TRBJ1-3; D unclear. The ends were cut back, 3 bases at V and 0 bases at J, with 6 bases in the middle. The CDR3 runs 13 residues. Per the germline V gene, CDR1 is SQVTM and CDR2 is ANQGSEA. The CDR3 reads CSVEGSSGNTIYF. CDR3 bases: TGCAGCGTTGAGGGCAGCTCTGGAAACACCATATATTTT.